This T cell receptor (beta chain) was captured by sequencing in a study of shared clonotypes between healthy human individuals. Study-level points and caveats: Naive subsets typically showed greater estimated richness than memory subsets. It was anticipated that sequencing depth would influence how many clonotypes donors shared.

A remark on this clone: Its antigen is unknown.

Here immunoSEQ multiplex PCR was the method, and the copy in TCRdb shows in-frame clones only, minus some. This sample has approximately 2.5 million clones, with 80% to 95% found just once. Specimen: naive CD4+ T cells from PBMCs. Regarding subset: CD45RA+ positively selected. The sequence was obtained from a man in his late teens or twenties in good health. Some clones in this sample may be carry-over from other donors' samples.

CDR3 protein: CASRPPALKWDGYTF. In nucleotides, the CDR3 is TGTGCCAGCAGACCCCCCGCTCTCAAATGGGATGGCTACACCTTC. The V and J genes are TRBV6-1 and TRBJ1-2; D is undetermined. The CDR3 sequence is 15 residues long. In germline, CDR1 is MNHNS, CDR2 SASEGT. Trimming cost V 6 bases and J 6 bases, with 20 bases left between them.